Listed below are T cell receptor beta chains from one sample, sequenced in a study of a mutant IDH1 vaccine in newly diagnosed glioma. No antigen has been identified for these receptors. Clones were read by immunoSEQ multiplex PCR, and TCRdb kept only the in-frame ones, dropping some. The sample holds some 130,000 clones, around three quarters seen once. The sequencing here drew on PBMCs, taken from a glioma patient whose treatment included an IDH1 peptide vaccine. The receptors were gathered from a man in his forties with glioma. The CDR3 runs from the conserved cysteine through the conserved F or W. Fields, in order: CDR3 protein, CDR3 DNA, J gene, V gene, clone size, D gene. D genes are given only for firm matches. Size values are once, few and many counts, or a class for expanded clones, and some rows have none.

CASRRQSSGANVLTF	TGTGCCAGCAGAAGACAGTCCTCTGGGGCCAACGTCCTGACTTTC	TRBJ2-6	TRBV2	NA	NA
CASSIGASGANVLTF	TGTGCCAGTAGTATCGGGGCCTCTGGGGCCAACGTCCTGACTTTC	TRBJ2-6	TRBV19	NA	NA
CASSQGSGGAQEQYF	TGCGCCAGCAGCCAAGGTAGTGGGGGGGCGCAGGAGCAGTACTTC	TRBJ2-7	TRBV4-3	NA	NA
CASSLDGGTHTDTQYF	TGTGCCAGCAGTTTAGATGGCGGGACACACACAGATACGCAGTATTTT	TRBJ2-3	TRBV28	NA	NA
CASSTGQGASETQYF	TGTGCCAGTAGTACAGGACAGGGGGCCTCGGAGACCCAGTACTTC	TRBJ2-5	TRBV19	NA	TRBD1
CASSYGPMGHEQYF	TGTGCCAGCAGTTATGGACCCATGGGCCACGAGCAGTACTTC	TRBJ2-7	TRBV5-6	NA	NA
CASSKVLRTVFYAYEQYF	TGTGCCAGCAGCAAAGTCTTGAGGACGGTCTTCTATGCCTACGAGCAGTACTTC	TRBJ2-7	TRBV21-1	NA	NA
CASSEGFGTEAFF	TGTGCCAGCAGCGAAGGGTTTGGCACTGAAGCTTTCTTT	TRBJ1-1	TRBV5-4	NA	NA
CASSGTVLGGYTF	TGTGCCAGCAGTGGGACAGTTCTGGGTGGCTACACCTTC	TRBJ1-2	TRBV6-5	NA	TRBD1
CAIRGQTLDFTDTQYF	TGTGCCATCAGAGGACAGACCCTCGATTTCACAGATACGCAGTATTTT	TRBJ2-3	TRBV10-3	NA	NA
CASSLGTAKNTEAFF	TGCGCCAGCAGCTTGGGGACAGCTAAGAACACTGAAGCTTTCTTT	TRBJ1-1	TRBV5-1	NA	NA
CASSIRTSGTDTQYF	TGTGCCAGCAGTATACGGACTAGCGGCACAGATACGCAGTATTTT	TRBJ2-3	TRBV27	NA	TRBD2
CSAGTATFGNTIYF	TGCAGCGCCGGGACGGCGACCTTCGGAAACACCATATATTTT	TRBJ1-3	TRBV29-1	NA	NA
CASRRRGAFYEQYF	TGTGCCAGCAGGCGGCGGGGGGCGTTTTACGAGCAGTACTTC	TRBJ2-7	TRBV6-5	NA	TRBD2
CASSLALFPRTENTGELFF	TGTGCCAGCAGCTTAGCTCTTTTCCCTCGGACAGAGAACACCGGGGAGCTGTTTTTT	TRBJ2-2	TRBV7-6	NA	NA
CASREDRINQPQHF	TGTGCCAGCAGGGAAGACAGGATCAATCAGCCCCAGCATTTT	TRBJ1-5	TRBV6-1	NA	NA
CATSRDLSGSETQYF	TGTGCCACCAGCAGAGATCTTAGTGGCTCAGAGACCCAGTACTTC	TRBJ2-5	TRBV15	NA	NA
CASSPLSQTVPGELFF	TGTGCCAGCTCACCACTTAGCCAGACCGTCCCCGGGGAGCTGTTTTTT	TRBJ2-2	TRBV18	NA	NA
CASSFPAAYTGELFF	TGTGCCAGCAGTTTCCCAGCGGCGTACACCGGGGAGCTGTTTTTT	TRBJ2-2	TRBV28	NA	NA
CASSLAARVGRGAYEQYF	TGTGCCAGCAGTTTAGCGGCCCGGGTCGGCAGGGGGGCATACGAGCAGTACTTC	TRBJ2-7	TRBV28	NA	NA
CAWSVPGTGYNYGYTF	TGTGCCTGGAGTGTCCCCGGGACAGGGTACAACTATGGCTACACCTTC	TRBJ1-2	TRBV30	NA	TRBD1
CASSESGMVQETQYF	TGTGCCAGCAGTGAATCGGGGATGGTACAAGAGACCCAGTACTTC	TRBJ2-5	TRBV6-1	NA	NA
CASSPLPAASSYEQYF	TGTGCCAGCTCACCACTACCAGCGGCAAGCTCCTACGAGCAGTACTTC	TRBJ2-7	TRBV18	NA	NA
CSALGMALHF	TGCAGTGCTCTCGGGATGGCCCTCCACTTT	TRBJ1-6	TRBV20-1	NA	NA
CAIQRGGSEYTIYF	TGTGCCATCCAGCGGGGGGGATCAGAGTACACCATATATTTT	TRBJ1-3	TRBV10-3	once	NA